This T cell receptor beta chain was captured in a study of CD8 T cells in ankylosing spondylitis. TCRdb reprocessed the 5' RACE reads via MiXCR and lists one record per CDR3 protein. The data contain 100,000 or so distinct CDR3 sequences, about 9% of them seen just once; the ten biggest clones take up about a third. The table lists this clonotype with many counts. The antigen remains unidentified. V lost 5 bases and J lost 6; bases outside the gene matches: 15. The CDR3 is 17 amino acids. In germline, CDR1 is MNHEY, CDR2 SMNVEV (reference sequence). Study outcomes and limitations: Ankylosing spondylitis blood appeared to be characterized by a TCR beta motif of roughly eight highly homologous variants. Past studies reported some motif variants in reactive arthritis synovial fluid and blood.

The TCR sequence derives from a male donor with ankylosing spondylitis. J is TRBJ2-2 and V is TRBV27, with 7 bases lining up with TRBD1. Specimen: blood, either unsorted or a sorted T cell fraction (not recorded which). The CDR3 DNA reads TGTGCCAGCAGTCCCCCCCTCAGGGGGATCGAGCCCGGGGAGCTGTTTTTT. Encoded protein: CASSPPLRGIEPGELFF.